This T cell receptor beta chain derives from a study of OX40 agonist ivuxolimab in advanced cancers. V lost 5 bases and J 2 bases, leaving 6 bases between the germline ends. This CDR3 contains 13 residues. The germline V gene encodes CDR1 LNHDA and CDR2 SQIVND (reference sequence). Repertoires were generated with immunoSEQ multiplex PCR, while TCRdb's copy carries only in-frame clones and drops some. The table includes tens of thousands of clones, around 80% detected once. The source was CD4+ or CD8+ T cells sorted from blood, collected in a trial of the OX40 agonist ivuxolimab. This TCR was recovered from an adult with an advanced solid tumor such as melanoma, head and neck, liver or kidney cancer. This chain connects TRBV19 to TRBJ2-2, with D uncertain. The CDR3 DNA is TGTGCCAGTAGTCTGGTTAACACCGGGGAGCTGTTTTTT. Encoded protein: CASSLVNTGELFF.